This T cell receptor beta chain was captured by sequencing in a study of T-cell memory formation after mild COVID-19. Study summary: Largely, the TCR clusters proved donor specific. The study, taken as a whole, reports: Memory cells collected pre-infection included some clones that later responded, suggesting cross-reactive memory joined. Researchers report contracting CD4+ clones mostly in CM and EM, with CD8+ clones in EMRA. CD4/CD8 balance characterized clones contracting day 15 to 85, and CD4+ skew characterized later expanders.

The CDR3 has 14 residues. Trimming cost V 4 bases and J 4 bases; bases outside gene matches: 4. CDR1 and CDR2 (germline): DFQATT, SNEGSKA (reference sequence). This clonotype occurred a few times. What it recognizes is unknown. TCRdb reprocessed the 5' RACE reads via MiXCR and lists one record per CDR3 protein. Among 300,000 to 400,000 distinct CDR3 sequences listed, 10% to 15% were seen once. The sequence came from a man aged 18 to 30 who had mild COVID-19 (a few samples of this study predate the infection). Cell type and time point are not known. Material for sequencing was PBMCs or a T cell subset sorted from them (not recorded which). The chain couples TRBV20-1 to TRBJ2-2; 9 positions agree with TRBD1. This CDR3 reads CSAMTGGTTGELFF. CDR3 DNA sequence: TGCAGTGCTATGACAGGGGGGACCACCGGGGAGCTGTTTTTT.